The clone carrying this T cell receptor (beta chain) was recorded many times. What it binds is not known. RNA transcripts provided the source from which TCR beta CDR3 regions were amplified. HTBI primers drove first-round RT-PCR of the TCR CDR3. TCRdb independently ran MiXCR on the multiplex PCR reads; one entry per CDR3 protein. The data contain about 280,000 distinct CDR3 sequences, less than 30% of them singletons. The sample belongs to a study of T cells in Graves' hyperthyroidism and ophthalmopathy. The study's findings and limits: The model's output predicted ophthalmopathy at a median of approximately 6.5 months prior to onset.

Trimming left V 4 bases short and J 1 base short, with 14 bases between. Germline V gene data show CDR1 as SNHLY and CDR2 as FYNNEI. The CDR3 runs to 15 residues. Recently diagnosed hyperthyroidism of less than 2 months' duration affected patients aged 18 to 65. PBMCs were derived from about 9.1 ml fresh peripheral blood. The receptor was isolated from a man in his forties with Graves' hyperthyroidism that later progressed to Graves' ophthalmopathy. V and J are TRBV2 and TRBJ2-7; D is ambiguous. Sample: blood. In DNA form, the CDR3 reads TGTGCCAGCAGTGGACGGACGGGCGGTTCCTACGAGCAGTACTTC. Encoded protein: CASSGRTGGSYEQYF.